This passage covers 24 T cell receptor beta chains from one sample sequenced in a study of blood T cell repertoires in COVID-19 (dated by TCRdb to the early 2020s). Library construction relied on the immunoSEQ multiplex PCR assay. Here the immuneACCESS table is served through TCRdb, limited to in-frame sequences with V and J called. Missing clones are a known gap in these copies; in checked studies unresolved V genes cover under half, and the rest lacks a known reason. This sample holds a few hundred thousand clones; about 87% were observed only once. Around 5% of the sample comes from the top ten. The sequenced sample consisted of peripheral blood. These TCRs come from a woman aged 55-70 years with COVID-19, enrolled during active disease.

CDR3 nucleotides: TGTGCCAGCAGCCAAGAGATCCCTAGCGGGCAAGCTGAGCAGTTCTTC. This gives the protein CASSQEIPSGQAEQFF. V and J are TRBV3-1 (or the pseudogene TRBV3-2) and TRBJ2-1; 8 bases fit TRBD2. CDR3 length: 16 amino acids. Germline V lookup: CDR1 LGHDT, CDR2 YNNKEL (reference sequence). V shed 0 bases, J shed 9 bases, and the junction held 10 bases outside the gene matches.

The chain joins TRBV25-1 to TRBJ2-1; 10 nucleotides line up with TRBD2. The CDR3 loop spans 15 amino acids. Germline CDR1 and CDR2: MGHDK and SYGVNS. V lost 2 bases, J lost 9 bases, and 7 bases stayed unmatched. In DNA, the CDR3 is TGTGCCAGCAGTGAACCTCTAGCGGGAGTAACTGAGCAGTTCTTC. This encodes CASSEPLAGVTEQFF. Combining the CDR3 with reference TRBV25-1 and TRBJ2-1 gives the whole variable domain EADIYQTPRYLVIGTGKKITLECSQTMGHDKMYWYQQDPGMELHLIHYSYGVNSTEKGDLSSESTVSRIRTEHFPLTLESARPSHTSQYLCASSEPLAGVTEQFFGPGTRLTVL.

This CDR3 reads CATSRERGQWPQHF. The CDR3 DNA sequence: TGTGCCACCAGCAGAGAACGGGGACAATGGCCCCAGCATTTT. J is TRBJ1-5 and V is TRBV15; possibly TRBD1 for D (6 bases). The CDR3 has 14 residues. Germline values: CDR1 LNHNV, CDR2 YYDKDF (reference sequence). Trimming cost V 0 bases and J 9 bases, with 12 bases left between them.

J is TRBJ2-1 and V is TRBV10-3, with D perhaps matching TRBD1 (5 bases). Germline CDR1 and CDR2: ENHRY and SYGVKD. V gave up 0 bases and J gave up 10 bases, with 25 bases separating them. The CDR3 is made up of 18 amino acids. This CDR3 is CAISESLIFREGPREQFF. CDR3 coding DNA: TGTGCCATCAGTGAGTCGTTGATTTTCAGGGAAGGTCCCCGGGAGCAGTTCTTC.

This clone has only one observation. This sequence joins TRBV18 and TRBJ1-1, with TRBD1 matching over 9 bases. This CDR3 spans 14 amino acids. From germline, CDR1 is KGHSH and CDR2 LQKENI. V gave up 6 bases and J gave up 3 bases; unmatched junction bases: 5. The chain's CDR3 is CASSGTGYDTEAFF. DNA for the CDR3: TGTGCCAGCTCCGGGACAGGGTACGACACTGAAGCTTTCTTT. Variable domain in full (rest from reference TRBV18 and TRBJ1-1): NAGVMQNPRHLVRRRGQEARLRCSPMKGHSHVYWYRQLPEEGLKFMVYLQKENIIDESGMPKERFSAEFPKEGPSILRIQQVVRGDSAAYFCASSGTGYDTEAFFGQGTRLTVV.

This clone was recorded once. V is TRBV6-5 and J is TRBJ1-4; 9 nucleotides agree with TRBD1. The CDR3 runs to 16 residues. The V segment lost 2 bases and the J segment 2 bases; nucleotides outside the gene matches: 3. The germline V gene encodes CDR1 MNHEY and CDR2 SVGAGI. CDR3 protein: CASSYGTGLTNEKLFF. The CDR3 DNA reads TGTGCCAGCAGTTACGGGACAGGGCTCACTAATGAAAAACTGTTTTTT.

The gene calls are TRBV6-6 and TRBJ2-2; 7 bases are shared with TRBD2. The CDR3 is 14 residues long. Germline assignment: CDR1 MNHNY and CDR2 SVGAGI (reference sequence). The junction had 8 bases not matched to a gene; V was cut back by 7 bases and J by 6 bases. DNA of the CDR3: TGTGCCAGCATTGGTTTTGGGGGGGCCGGGGAGCTGTTTTTT. Encoded protein: CASIGFGGAGELFF.

This clone has more than one count but fewer than ten. V usage is TRBV6-5 and J usage is TRBJ2-1; 8 nucleotides align to TRBD2. This CDR3 region has 14 residues. After removal of 6 bases from V and 5 bases from J, the junction contained 6 bases not matched to a gene. The germline V gene has CDR1 MNHEY and CDR2 SVGAGI. The CDR3 reads CASSGAGVHNEQFF. The CDR3 DNA reads as TGTGCCAGCAGCGGAGCGGGAGTTCACAATGAGCAGTTCTTC.

Concerning this clone itself: Different DNA sequences within this sample yield the same CDR3. CDR3 coding DNA: TGTGCCAGCAGCTTAACTAGCGACTACAATGAGCAGTTCTTC. It codes for CASSLTSDYNEQFF. V gene TRBV7-9 combines with J gene TRBJ2-1; 7 nucleotides line up with TRBD2. Germline-derived CDR1 and CDR2 are SEHNR and FQNEAQ (reference sequence). The CDR3 is 14 amino acids. V trimming: 2 bases; J trimming: 3 bases; junction bases outside the gene matches: 1.

The V call is TRBV5-4, the J call TRBJ2-3; 10 nucleotides align to TRBD2. The CDR3 runs to 16 residues. V lost 4 bases to trimming and J lost 6 bases; unmatched junction nucleotides: 11. CDR1 and CDR2 (germline): SGHNT, YYREEE (reference sequence). CDR3 coding DNA: TGTGCCAGCAGCCCGAGGCTAGCGGGAGCTGGGGATACGCAGTATTTT. Translated, it gives CASSPRLAGAGDTQYF.

The chain employs TRBV5-6 and TRBJ1-2; D is unresolved. V lost 2 bases to trimming and J lost 4 bases, with 9 bases between them. The CDR3 is 13 residues long. Germline loops: CDR1 SGHDT, CDR2 YYEEEE. In DNA, the CDR3 is TGTGCCAGCAGCTTATCGAGGGCCTATGGCTACACCTTC. Encoded protein: CASSLSRAYGYTF. The variable domain in full, completed from reference TRBV5-6 and TRBJ1-2, reads DAGVTQSPTHLIKTRGQQVTLRCSPKSGHDTVSWYQQALGQGPQFIFQYYEEEERQRGNFPDRFSGHQFPNYSSELNVNALLLGDSALYLCASSLSRAYGYTFGSGTRLTVV.

The sample holds a few counts of this clone. This chain connects TRBV4-3 to TRBJ1-5, with 7 bases aligning to TRBD1. This CDR3 is 17 amino acids long. J lost 2 bases, V lost 1 base, and 8 bases had no gene match. Germline V gene sequence: CDR1 LGHNA, CDR2 YSLEER. CDR3 region: CASSQVIGGAGNQPQHF. The DNA for the CDR3 is TGCGCCAGCAGCCAAGTCATAGGGGGCGCCGGCAATCAGCCCCAGCATTTT.

The rearrangement joins TRBV4-1 to TRBJ1-5; 10 nucleotides align to TRBD1. With V trimmed by 0 bases and J by 2 bases, 1 base remained unmatched. CDR1 and CDR2 (germline): MGHRA, YSYEKL. The CDR3 has 16 amino acids. The CDR3 sequence is CASSQDGTGGNQPQHF. The CDR3 DNA sequence: TGCGCCAGCAGCCAAGATGGGACAGGGGGCAATCAGCCCCAGCATTTT.

The V call is TRBV4-1, the J call TRBJ2-3; 7 positions match TRBD2. V was clipped by 3 bases and J by 2 bases; unmatched bases: 8. CDR3 length: 16 residues. CDR1 MGHRA and CDR2 YSYEKL come from the germline V gene. The CDR3 reads CASSQIRTSNTDTQYF. In nucleotides, the CDR3 is TGCGCCAGCAGCCAGATTCGGACTAGTAACACAGATACGCAGTATTTT.

The rearrangement joins TRBV7-6 to TRBJ2-5; D call uncertain. Germline lookup yields CDR1 SGHVS and CDR2 FNYEAQ. The CDR3 has 12 residues. Trimming took 5 bases from V and 2 from J, leaving 6 bases between them. CDR3 loop: CASSPEQETQYF. CDR3 DNA: TGTGCCAGCAGCCCCGAGCAAGAGACCCAGTACTTC.

Only one count was recorded for this clone. The chain combines TRBV27 with TRBJ1-6; 9 nucleotides match TRBD1. This CDR3 has 17 amino acids. Looked up from germline, CDR1 is MNHEY and CDR2 is SMNVEV (reference sequence). V gave up 2 bases and J gave up 7 bases; unmatched junction bases: 9. CDR3 region: CASSLKTGGGFNSPLHF. DNA for the CDR3: TGTGCCAGCAGTTTAAAAACAGGGGGCGGCTTCAATTCACCCCTCCACTTT.

This clone was seen a few times. V is TRBV7-9 and J is TRBJ2-5; 8 positions match TRBD1. V was clipped by 6 bases and J by 1 base; unmatched bases: 4. Looked up from germline, CDR1 is SEHNR and CDR2 is FQNEAQ (reference sequence). The CDR3 sequence is 14 residues long. Written as DNA, the CDR3 is TGTGCCAGCAGAAGACAGGGGTCCCAAGAGACCCAGTACTTC. This translates into CASRRQGSQETQYF.

The V call is TRBV12-5, the J call TRBJ2-2; 8 nucleotides align to TRBD1. CDR1 and CDR2 from the germline V gene are LGHNT and FRNRAP. The CDR3 sequence is 16 residues long. V gave up 0 bases and J gave up 4 bases; unmatched junction bases: 4. The CDR3 nucleotides are TGTGCTAGTGGTTTGGTAGGGACAGGACGCACCGGGGAGCTGTTTTTT. Encoded protein: CASGLVGTGRTGELFF.

This clone has just one count. The chain recombines TRBV6-2 or TRBV6-3 with TRBJ2-4, with 8 nucleotides matching TRBD1. V gave up 6 bases and J gave up 7 bases; unmatched junction bases: 8. CDR1 and CDR2 from the germline V gene are MNHEY and SVGEGT. The CDR3 totals 14 residues. The CDR3 reads CASRPTGGQNIQYF. In DNA, the CDR3 is TGTGCCAGCAGGCCTACAGGGGGGCAGAACATTCAGTACTTC.

The chain employs TRBV20-1 and TRBJ2-5; tentative D call: TRBD1 (5 bases). Deletions cut 3 bases from V and 4 bases from J, with 12 bases between. Per the germline V gene, CDR1 is DFQATT and CDR2 is SNEGSKA (reference sequence). The length of the CDR3 is 13 residues. The CDR3 nucleotides are TGCAGTGCTAGTTCTCTGGGGCCAGAGACCCAGTACTTC. Protein sequence: CSASSLGPETQYF.

The chain is built from TRBV5-1 and TRBJ2-5, with 8 bases identical to TRBD1. The CDR3 consists of 13 residues. Germline CDR1 is SGHRS and CDR2 is YFSETQ. The V segment lost 6 bases and the J segment 7 bases; nucleotides outside the gene matches: 8. The CDR3 loop is CASKGQGSWTQYF. In DNA form, the CDR3 reads TGCGCCAGCAAAGGACAGGGTTCATGGACCCAGTACTTC.

This sequence joins TRBV27 and TRBJ2-3; 8 bases are a match to TRBD1. V shed 7 bases, J shed 1 base, and the junction held 7 bases outside the gene matches. This CDR3 contains 15 residues. Germline CDR1 reads MNHEY; CDR2 reads SMNVEV (reference sequence). In nucleotides, the CDR3 is TGTGCCAGCAACGCTGGACAGGGCCGCACAGATACGCAGTATTTT. This translates into CASNAGQGRTDTQYF.

This chain connects TRBV6-2 or TRBV6-3 to TRBJ1-3, with 7 positions matching TRBD1. The CDR3 is 17 amino acids. CDR1 is MNHEY, CDR2 SVGEGT, per germline. Trimming at V came to 2 bases and at J to 2 bases, leaving 9 bases not matched to a gene. Written as DNA, the CDR3 is TGTGCCAGCAGTTACGACCCCCGCAGGGGGACTGGAAACACCATATATTTT. It is translated as CASSYDPRRGTGNTIYF.

The J gene is TRBJ2-7, the V gene TRBV6-1, with TRBD2 identical over 8 bases. V lost 0 bases, J lost 2 bases, and 6 bases stayed unmatched. The CDR3 contains 16 residues. The germline CDR1 and CDR2 sequences are MNHNS and SASEGT. CDR3 amino acids: CASSEARLANTYEQYF. CDR3 in DNA: TGTGCCAGCAGTGAAGCCAGACTAGCGAACACCTACGAGCAGTACTTC.